One sample yielded the 18 T cell receptor beta chains listed below, sequenced in a study of T cells after posttransplantation cyclophosphamide. Cyclophosphamide on days +3 and +4 followed busulfan-fludarabine conditioning and a marrow graft. The method was immunoSEQ multiplex PCR; TCRdb's version includes in-frame clones alone and lacks a portion of them. Here the sample spans a few thousand clones, around 75% being singletons. The source was PBMCs, collected roughly 180 days after allogeneic stem cell transplant with posttransplant cyclophosphamide. These TCRs come from a male patient aged 55 to 69 who received an allogeneic stem cell transplant from a related donor and was CMV-positive. Some T cells may be the graft donor's.

This chain connects TRBV27 to TRBJ2-1, with D maybe TRBD2 (6 bases). The CDR3 has 16 residues. Germline V lookup: CDR1 MNHEY, CDR2 SMNVEV (reference sequence). Trimming took 3 bases from V and 0 from J, leaving 12 bases between them. The CDR3, as DNA: TGTGCCAGCAGTTTCCGGCCGGGGGACTCCTACAATGAGCAGTTCTTC. Translation: CASSFRPGDSYNEQFF.

This chain uses TRBV19 with TRBJ1-2, with D unclear. CDR3 length equals 18 residues. Germline V gene lookup returns CDR1 LNHDA and CDR2 SQIVND (reference sequence). V was clipped by 5 bases and J by 5 bases, with 27 bases between them. CDR3 amino acids: CASSPSAGSAHKPYGYTF. CDR3 nucleotide sequence: TGTGCCAGTAGTCCCTCAGCAGGCTCAGCACATAAACCATATGGCTACACCTTC.

This chain links TRBV10-3 with TRBJ1-6; TRBD1 agrees at 8 bases. The CDR3 runs to 15 residues. The V segment lost 5 bases and the J segment 9 bases; nucleotides outside the gene matches: 9. Germline CDR1 reads ENHRY; CDR2 reads SYGVKD. CDR3 sequence: CAISTTGTGFSPLHF. DNA of the CDR3: TGTGCCATCAGTACAACCGGGACAGGTTTTTCACCCCTCCACTTT.

The chain employs TRBV6-5 and TRBJ2-2, with 10 bases lining up with TRBD2. The ends lost 4 bases at V and 1 base at J; junction bases unmatched: 0. The germline V gene encodes CDR1 MNHEY and CDR2 SVGAGI. The CDR3 is 15 amino acids. The CDR3 is CASSSSGGNTGELFF. CDR3 sequence (DNA): TGTGCCAGCAGTTCTAGCGGGGGGAACACCGGGGAGCTGTTTTTT.

The chain employs TRBV10-2 and TRBJ2-7; D might be TRBD1 (6 bases). V was shortened by 5 bases and J by 3 bases, with 11 bases between the two germline ends. CDR1 WSHSY and CDR2 SAAADI come from the germline V gene. The CDR3 has 13 residues. CDR3: CASSWTAGYEQYV. The CDR3, as DNA: TGCGCCAGCAGTTGGACAGCAGGCTACGAGCAGTACGTC.

The chain combines TRBV7-2 with TRBJ2-2, with 10 bases lining up with TRBD1. Germline CDR1 reads SGHTA; CDR2 reads FQGNSA. V was pared by 5 bases and J by 9 bases, with 6 bases of the junction left unmatched. The CDR3 has 14 amino acids. The CDR3 coding sequence is TGTGCCAGCAGCCAAGACAGGGGGCTCAGGGAGCTGTTTTTT. Its protein is CASSQDRGLRELFF. Full variable domain (remainder filled in from reference TRBV7-2 and TRBJ2-2): GAGVSQSPSNKVTEKGKDVELRCDPISGHTALYWYRQSLGQGLEFLIYFQGNSAPDKSGLPSDRFSAERTGGSVSTLTIQRTQQEDSAVYLCASSQDRGLRELFFGEGSRLTVL.

The chain combines TRBV28 with TRBJ2-5; no firm D call. The germline V gene has CDR1 MDHEN and CDR2 SYDVKM. V lost 7 bases and J 2 bases, leaving 11 bases between the germline ends. The CDR3 has 13 amino acids. CDR3: CASTRQRQETQYF. Written as DNA, the CDR3 is TGTGCCAGCACCAGGCAGAGACAAGAGACCCAGTACTTC.

The genes are TRBV19 and TRBJ2-3; possible D gene TRBD1, 6 bases. Germline V gene data show CDR1 as LNHDA and CDR2 as SQIVND (reference sequence). This CDR3 spans 14 amino acids. V was cut by 1 base and J by 7 bases, with 12 bases left in between. In DNA form, the CDR3 reads TGTGCCAGTAGTATAGGGGGGCTATCAAATACGCAGTATTTT. As protein: CASSIGGLSNTQYF.

This clone has only one observation. The chain combines TRBV6-5 with TRBJ1-1; D perhaps matches TRBD1 (6 bases). V shed 6 bases and J shed 4 bases, with 9 bases lying between them. CDR3 length equals 12 residues. Germline V gene lookup returns CDR1 MNHEY and CDR2 SVGAGI. This CDR3 reads CASSNRATEAFF. In DNA, the CDR3 is TGTGCCAGCAGCAACAGGGCCACTGAAGCTTTCTTT.

This chain links TRBV5-1 with TRBJ1-1; D is perhaps TRBD1 (5 bases). CDR1 is SGHRS and CDR2 is YFSETQ in the germline V gene. V was clipped by 1 base and J by 1 base, with 14 bases between them. This CDR3 is 16 amino acids long. CDR3 coding DNA: TGCGCCAGCAGCTTGTCCCCCGGGGGGGGGAACACTGAAGCTTTCTTT. Translation: CASSLSPGGGNTEAFF.

The V call is TRBV6-5, the J call TRBJ2-7; D may be TRBD2 (7 bases). Germline V gives CDR1 MNHEY, CDR2 SVGAGI. V lost 2 bases, J lost 6 bases, and 17 bases lay in between. The CDR3 is 15 residues long. In DNA, the CDR3 is TGTGCCAGCAGTTACCTGTTAGGGGGGGGCGTCGAGCAGTACTTC. Translation: CASSYLLGGGVEQYF.

The genes are TRBV7-9 and TRBJ2-1, with a tentative D call TRBD2 (5 bases). The germline V and J ends were trimmed by 0 bases and 13 bases, with 13 bases remaining between them. The CDR3 contains 13 residues. Germline loops: CDR1 SEHNR, CDR2 FQNEAQ (reference sequence). DNA for the CDR3: TGTGCCAGCAGCTTAGCAGAGACTACCGTACAGTTCTTC. It is translated as CASSLAETTVQFF.

This clone was seen a single time. The gene calls are TRBV5-6 and TRBJ2-3, with TRBD2 matching 12 bases. The V segment lost 4 bases and the J segment 6 bases; nucleotides outside the gene matches: 6. This CDR3 contains 15 residues. CDR1 and CDR2 from the germline V gene are SGHDT and YYEEEE. CDR3 region: CASSPTSGSGDTQYF. The CDR3 DNA is TGTGCCAGCAGCCCGACTAGCGGGAGTGGGGATACGCAGTATTTT.

This clone has only a few counts. CDR3 bases: TGTGCCAGCTCACCCACTAGCGGGAGCCCTGGGGTGTACGAGCAGTACTTC. It codes for CASSPTSGSPGVYEQYF. J is TRBJ2-7 and V is TRBV18; 11 nucleotides align to TRBD2. CDR1 is KGHSH and CDR2 is LQKENI in the germline V gene. With V trimmed by 3 bases and J by 4 bases, 11 bases remained unmatched. The CDR3 has 17 amino acids.

The J gene is TRBJ2-3, the V gene TRBV30; 11 bases fit TRBD2. The CDR3 extends over 15 amino acids. The trim removed 2 bases at V and 5 bases at J, leaving 6 bases unmatched. Germline V gives CDR1 GTSNPN, CDR2 SVGIG (reference sequence). The CDR3 protein is CAWSPLAGGLDTQYF. The CDR3 DNA follows: TGTGCCTGGAGTCCTTTAGCGGGAGGGCTAGATACGCAGTATTTT.

This sequence joins TRBV28 and TRBJ1-2; TRBD1 matches at 11 bases. Germline trimming cut 3 bases from V and 4 bases from J; bases unmatched to any gene: 7. This CDR3 is built from 16 residues. Germline V gives CDR1 MDHEN, CDR2 SYDVKM. The CDR3 DNA is TGTGCCAGCAGTTTCGGTTGGGGGACAGGGGGCTATGGCTACACCTTC. Residues: CASSFGWGTGGYGYTF.

This clone occurred once. The rearrangement joins TRBV28 to TRBJ2-1, with 9 bases lining up with TRBD2. Unmatched junction bases numbered 17, after V lost 5 bases and J lost 6 bases. The CDR3 loop spans 18 amino acids. Germline V gene sequence: CDR1 MDHEN, CDR2 SYDVKM. The CDR3 loop is CASSPTGFRGRGGNEQFF. The CDR3 DNA sequence: TGTGCCAGCAGTCCTACAGGCTTCCGAGGGCGGGGGGGCAATGAGCAGTTCTTC.

The chain employs TRBV4-3 and TRBJ2-2; D may be TRBD1 (5 bases). This CDR3 has 17 amino acids. Looked up from germline, CDR1 is LGHNA and CDR2 is YSLEER. Deletions cut 4 bases from V and 2 bases from J, with 17 bases between. Here the CDR3 DNA reads TGCGCCAGCAGCCCCCAGCCAGGGTGGAGAAACACCGGGGAGCTGTTTTTT. Protein sequence: CASSPQPGWRNTGELFF.